Below, 22 T cell receptor beta chains from the same sample are listed, as sequenced in a study of PD-1 blockade in classical Hodgkin lymphoma. Each of the patients experienced relapse following autologous stem cell transplantation, and their brentuximab vedotin exposure differed. Some clones are missing from TCRdb's copy, which holds only in-frame ones; the method was immunoSEQ multiplex PCR. The sample records tens of thousands of clones, about nine tenths being singletons. Sequences were derived from peripheral blood mononuclear cells (PBMCs), sampled at baseline. The receptor set was obtained from a human donor with classical Hodgkin lymphoma.

This clone has just a few counts. J is TRBJ2-7 and V is TRBV28; perhaps TRBD2 as D (6 bases). Germline CDR1 reads MDHEN; CDR2 reads SYDVKM. This CDR3 is 15 amino acids long. V gave up 2 bases and J gave up 1 base, with 12 bases separating them. Here the CDR3 DNA reads TGTGCCAGCAGTTTAGCCGGGAGCGATTCCTACGAGCAGTACTTC. Amino acid sequence: CASSLAGSDSYEQYF.

The chain recombines TRBV19 with TRBJ1-5; 7 nucleotides match TRBD1. There are 16 residues in the CDR3. Trimming at V came to 4 bases and at J to 0 bases, leaving 6 bases not matched to a gene. Per the germline V gene, CDR1 is LNHDA and CDR2 is SQIVND (reference sequence). The CDR3 reads CASSKGTVNSNQPQHF. The DNA of the CDR3 is TGTGCCAGTAGTAAGGGGACAGTAAATAGCAATCAGCCCCAGCATTTT.

The chain links TRBV5-8 to TRBJ2-3, with TRBD2 identical over 8 bases. Losses at the gene ends were 0 bases for V and 1 base for J; bases not matched to a gene: 4. This CDR3 region has 16 residues. CDR1 is SGHTS, CDR2 YDEGEE, per germline. CDR3: CASSLGTSRRTDTQYF. As DNA, the CDR3 is TGTGCCAGCAGCTTGGGGACTAGCAGACGCACAGATACGCAGTATTTT.

The V and J genes are TRBV6-5 and TRBJ1-2; no reliable D call. The germline gives CDR1 MNHEY, CDR2 SVGAGI. This CDR3 has 14 residues. The V and J ends lost 0 bases and 8 bases respectively, with 13 bases between them. The DNA for the CDR3 is TGTGCCAGCAGTTACTCTCGAGGGTCATGGGGCTACACCTTC. This encodes CASSYSRGSWGYTF.

J is TRBJ2-2 and V is TRBV30; perhaps TRBD2 as D (6 bases). CDR1 is GTSNPN, CDR2 SVGIG, per germline (reference sequence). The CDR3 runs to 15 residues. Trimming shortened V by 5 bases and J by 5 bases, and 18 bases separated the two germline ends. For the CDR3, the DNA is TGTGCCTGGGAGGGGCCGGGAGCCCGTACCGGGGAGCTGTTTTTT. It specifies CAWEGPGARTGELFF.

The V gene is TRBV19, the J gene TRBJ2-7, with 11 bases matching TRBD1. Germline-derived CDR1 and CDR2 are LNHDA and SQIVND (reference sequence). The CDR3 is 15 residues long. The trim removed 4 bases at V and 5 bases at J, leaving 7 bases unmatched. As DNA, the CDR3 is TGTGCCAGTAGTACCGGACAGGGGGCGGACCACGAGCAGTACTTC. Protein sequence: CASSTGQGADHEQYF.

The chain couples TRBV28 to TRBJ2-6; D tentatively fits TRBD1 or TRBD2 (5 bases each). Trimming stripped 5 bases from V and 4 bases from J, with 18 bases between. CDR1 is MDHEN and CDR2 is SYDVKM in the germline V gene. This CDR3 is 17 amino acids long. CDR3 residues: CASSTSGLTGGANVLTF. The DNA for the CDR3 is TGTGCCAGCAGTACCTCAGGGCTTACGGGGGGGGCCAACGTCCTGACTTTC.

The J gene is TRBJ2-7, the V gene TRBV7-2, with D possibly matching TRBD1 (6 bases). V was pared by 5 bases and J by 1 base, with 18 bases between. CDR1 SGHTA and CDR2 FQGNSA come from the germline V gene. The CDR3 is 16 residues long. The CDR3 DNA sequence: TGTGCCAGCAGCCAGGGGCAGCCGGGAACTTCCTACGAGCAGTACTTC. Translated, it gives CASSQGQPGTSYEQYF.

The V gene is TRBV7-9, the J gene TRBJ1-4; D gene ambiguous. Germline values: CDR1 SEHNR, CDR2 FQNEAQ (reference sequence). The CDR3 contains 15 residues. Between the trimmed V and J ends, which lost 2 bases and 7 bases, there was a span of 14 bases. The CDR3 loop reads CASSLTAPSGEKLFF. The CDR3 DNA follows: TGTGCCAGCAGCTTAACTGCACCCTCGGGTGAAAAACTGTTTTTT.

This clone was picked up a small number of times. V and J are TRBV2 and TRBJ1-1; D gene unclear. This CDR3 has 14 amino acids. Germline CDR1 and CDR2: SNHLY and FYNNEI. Between the trimmed V and J ends, which lost 2 bases and 0 bases, there was a span of 7 bases. The chain's CDR3 is CASSERTVNTEAFF. As DNA, the CDR3 is TGTGCCAGCAGTGAAAGGACGGTGAACACTGAAGCTTTCTTT.

The chain couples TRBV18 to TRBJ1-2; 9 bases are a match to TRBD1. CDR1 KGHSH and CDR2 LQKENI come from the germline V gene. This CDR3 comprises 16 residues. Unmatched junction bases numbered 16, after V lost 6 bases and J lost 8 bases. The CDR3 sequence is CASSAKGEQGAGGYTF. DNA for the CDR3: TGTGCCAGCTCGGCGAAAGGAGAACAGGGGGCTGGAGGCTACACCTTC.

The chain couples TRBV19 to TRBJ2-7, with 11 bases aligning to TRBD1. In germline, CDR1 is LNHDA, CDR2 SQIVND (reference sequence). The CDR3 length is 15 residues. The ends lost 6 bases at V and 5 bases at J; junction bases unmatched: 9. The CDR3 here is CASSLPGQGGHEQYF. CDR3 in DNA: TGTGCCAGTAGCCTACCGGGACAGGGGGGCCACGAGCAGTACTTC.

The chain links TRBV7-2 to TRBJ2-5; D gene ambiguous. Germline CDR1 and CDR2: SGHTA and FQGNSA. Trimming left V 3 bases short and J 3 bases short, with 5 bases between. CDR3 length: 12 amino acids. The CDR3 nucleotides read TGTGCCAGCAGCTTTTACGAAGAGACCCAGTACTTC. Its translation is CASSFYEETQYF.

This chain joins TRBV19 and TRBJ2-5; 8 bases fit TRBD2. The CDR3 contains 15 residues. J was trimmed by 5 bases and V by 6 bases; bases with no gene match: 11. Per the germline V gene, CDR1 is LNHDA and CDR2 is SQIVND (reference sequence). This CDR3 reads CASRAVAGSKETQYF. Written as DNA, the CDR3 is TGTGCCAGTAGGGCAGTAGCGGGGTCCAAGGAGACCCAGTACTTC.

The V call is TRBV28, the J call TRBJ2-1; perhaps TRBD1 as D (6 bases). Per germline, CDR1 MDHEN and CDR2 SYDVKM. V lost 6 bases, J lost 4 bases, and 19 bases lay in between. The CDR3 loop spans 16 amino acids. The CDR3 nucleotides read TGTGCCAGCAGACCCCCGGGTCCTGGGACATACAATGAGCAGTTCTTC. This encodes CASRPPGPGTYNEQFF.

The chain carries TRBV4-3 and TRBJ2-7; 11 nucleotides align to TRBD2. V dropped 0 bases and J dropped 4; count of bases not matched to a gene: 14. CDR1 and CDR2 from the germline V gene are LGHNA and YSLEER. The CDR3 length is 19 residues. The CDR3 DNA sequence: TGCGCCAGCAGCCAAGATCCGCTTGGAACTAGCGGGAGAAGGTACGAGCAGTACTTC. Translation: CASSQDPLGTSGRRYEQYF.

The V and J genes are TRBV5-4 and TRBJ1-3, with D unclear. V gave up 5 bases and J gave up 0 bases, with 9 bases separating them. The CDR3 is made up of 14 amino acids. The V gene's germline CDR1 is SGHNT and CDR2 YYREEE (reference sequence). The CDR3 here is CASRGSGSGNTIYF. In DNA, the CDR3 is TGTGCCAGCAGGGGCTCGGGCTCTGGAAACACCATATATTTT.

V gene TRBV14 combines with J gene TRBJ2-5; maybe TRBD1 (6 bases). The CDR3 runs 16 residues. With 5 bases removed from V and 5 bases from J, the gap between germline ends came to 21 bases. Germline CDR1 is SGHDN and CDR2 is FVKESK. The chain's CDR3 is CASSYRTAFRRETQYF. The DNA for the CDR3 is TGTGCCAGCAGCTACCGGACAGCTTTCCGAAGGGAGACCCAGTACTTC.

The chain carries TRBV30 and TRBJ1-5; D is uncertain. This CDR3 comprises 14 residues. In germline, CDR1 is GTSNPN, CDR2 SVGIG (reference sequence). The V end lost 0 bases, the J end lost 3 bases, and 9 bases lay between the germline ends. The CDR3 sequence is CAWSVLGLNQPQHF. The CDR3, as DNA: TGTGCCTGGAGTGTACTAGGACTCAATCAGCCCCAGCATTTT. Together with reference TRBV30 and TRBJ1-5, the CDR3 gives the full variable domain: SQTIHQWPATLVQPVGSPLSLECTVEGTSNPNLYWYRQAAGRGLQLLFYSVGIGQISSEVPQNLSASRPQDRQFILSSKKLLLSDSGFYLCAWSVLGLNQPQHFGDGTRLSIL.

The V gene is TRBV25-1, the J gene TRBJ1-5; unclear D gene. The ends were cut back, 1 base at V and 3 bases at J, with 7 bases in the middle. The CDR3 sequence is 14 residues long. Germline CDR1 reads MGHDK; CDR2 reads SYGVNS. The CDR3, as DNA: TGTGCCAGCAGTGAATTCGGGAACAATCAGCCCCAGCATTTT. Translating gives CASSEFGNNQPQHF.

The chain uses TRBV4-1 and TRBJ1-1; perhaps TRBD1 as D (6 bases). CDR1 and CDR2 (germline): MGHRA, YSYEKL. V was cut by 0 bases and J by 1 base, with 15 bases left in between. The CDR3 loop spans 17 amino acids. CDR3 in amino acids: CASSQDKSAGENTEAFF. The CDR3 bases are TGCGCCAGCAGCCAAGACAAATCGGCAGGGGAGAACACTGAAGCTTTCTTT.

This clone was counted a single time. The chain joins TRBV30 to TRBJ1-2, with D possibly being TRBD1 (5 bases). Trimming took off 7 bases at V and 2 bases at J, with 11 bases between the two ends. Germline CDR1 GTSNPN, CDR2 SVGIG (reference sequence). CDR3 length: 12 residues. For the CDR3, the DNA is TGTGCCTACCGACGGGGGAACTATGGCTACACCTTC. Translated: CAYRRGNYGYTF.